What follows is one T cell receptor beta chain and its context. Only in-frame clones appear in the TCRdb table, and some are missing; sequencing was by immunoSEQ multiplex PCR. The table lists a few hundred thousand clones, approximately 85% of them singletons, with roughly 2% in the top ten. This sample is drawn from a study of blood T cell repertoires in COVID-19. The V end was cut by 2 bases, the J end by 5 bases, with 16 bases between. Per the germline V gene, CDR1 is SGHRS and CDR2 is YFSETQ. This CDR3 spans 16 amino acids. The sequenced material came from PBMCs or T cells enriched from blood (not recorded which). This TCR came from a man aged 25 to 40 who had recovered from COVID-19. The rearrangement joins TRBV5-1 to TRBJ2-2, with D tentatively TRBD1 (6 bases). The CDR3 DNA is TGCGCCAGCAGCTTAGAACAGGGAATCGAAACCGGGGAGCTGTTTTTT. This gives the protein CASSLEQGIETGELFF.